This T cell receptor (beta chain) was recovered during a study of blood T cell repertoires in COVID-19. For the study at large: Acute and convalescent COVID-19 specimens originated in the United States, Italy and Spain. Sample material is recorded as cDNA or gDNA derived from T cells, B-cell-depleted T cells, or PBMCs.

The germline V and J ends were trimmed by 2 bases and 7 bases, with 11 bases remaining between them. This CDR3 has 13 amino acids. CDR1 and CDR2 from the germline V gene are MNHNS and SASEGT. The repertoire was sequenced with immunoSEQ multiplex PCR; TCRdb's copy has only in-frame clones and lacks some. In the table there are 100,000 to 150,000 clones, around 85% of which are singletons. Sequencing used peripheral blood. This TCR was sampled from a woman between 50 and 59 years old with acute or convalescent COVID-19. The rearrangement links TRBV6-1 to TRBJ1-2, with D perhaps TRBD1 (5 bases). For the CDR3, the DNA is TGTGCCAGCAGTGAACAGGGTAGGGCTGGCTACACCTTC. This gives the protein CASSEQGRAGYTF.